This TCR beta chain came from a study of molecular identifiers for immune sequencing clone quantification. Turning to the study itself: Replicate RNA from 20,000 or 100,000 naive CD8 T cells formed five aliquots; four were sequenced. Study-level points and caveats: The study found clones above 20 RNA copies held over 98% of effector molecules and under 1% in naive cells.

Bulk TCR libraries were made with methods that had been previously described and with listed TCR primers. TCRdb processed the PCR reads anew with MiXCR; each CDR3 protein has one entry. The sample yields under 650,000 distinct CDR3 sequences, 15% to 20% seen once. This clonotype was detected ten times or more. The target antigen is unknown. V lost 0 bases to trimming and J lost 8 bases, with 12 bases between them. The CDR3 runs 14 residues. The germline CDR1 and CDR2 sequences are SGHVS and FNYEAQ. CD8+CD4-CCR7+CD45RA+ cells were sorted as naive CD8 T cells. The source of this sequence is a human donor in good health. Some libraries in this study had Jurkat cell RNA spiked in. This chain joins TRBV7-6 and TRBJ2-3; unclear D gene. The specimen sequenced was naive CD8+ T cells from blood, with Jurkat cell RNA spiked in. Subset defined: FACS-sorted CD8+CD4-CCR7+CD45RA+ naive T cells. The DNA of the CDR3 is TGTGCCAGCAGCTTAGCGATCCTAGACCCTACGCAGTATTTT. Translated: CASSLAILDPTQYF.